This TCR beta chain is drawn from a study of identical twins. Trimming took off 5 bases at V and 8 bases at J, with 16 bases between the two ends. The CDR3 length is 14 residues. Germline V gene lookup returns CDR1 SGHAT and CDR2 FQDESV (reference sequence). MiXCR, run by TCRdb on the 5' RACE reads, gives a single entry per CDR3 protein. The profile covers 250,000 to 300,000 distinct CDR3 sequences, with 8.5% to 9.5% appearing a single time and around 7.1% taken by the ten largest. A few counts support this clonotype. Antigen: not known. Notes on the study in general: The study drew conclusions from cross-sectional statistical analysis, not from following the same donors. When twins shared out-of-frame alpha sequences, those sequences had excess low generation probability.

These data were also reused for a study on yellow fever vaccine responses in identical twins. In that study: Each twin's T cell response to the vaccine was reported to look partly convergent and partly personalized.

Sequencing used CD8+ T cells sorted from blood. V and J are TRBV11-1 and TRBJ2-1, with a weak D call TRBD2 (5 bases). The sequence came from a young woman in good health. The CDR3 sequence is CASSQRTELDEQFF. Here the CDR3 DNA reads TGTGCCAGCAGCCAACGGACTGAGCTCGATGAGCAGTTCTTC.